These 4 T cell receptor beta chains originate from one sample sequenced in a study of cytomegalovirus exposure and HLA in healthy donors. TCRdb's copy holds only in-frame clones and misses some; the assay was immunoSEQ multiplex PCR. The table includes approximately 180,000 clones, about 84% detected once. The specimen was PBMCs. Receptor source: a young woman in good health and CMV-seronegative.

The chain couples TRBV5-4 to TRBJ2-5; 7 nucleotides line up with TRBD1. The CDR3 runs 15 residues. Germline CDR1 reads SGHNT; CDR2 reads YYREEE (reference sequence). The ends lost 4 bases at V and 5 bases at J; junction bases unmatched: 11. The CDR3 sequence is CASSIARTGAETQYF. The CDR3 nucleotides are TGTGCCAGCAGCATAGCCCGAACAGGGGCGGAGACCCAGTACTTC.

The CDR3 nucleotides are TGCGCCAGCAGCCCAAGCGGGGGGTCCTACGAGCAGTACTTC. Encoded protein: CASSPSGGSYEQYF. The J gene is TRBJ2-7, the V gene TRBV5-1, with 9 positions matching TRBD2. V shed 4 bases and J 1 base; nucleotides not matched to a gene: 3. The CDR3 sequence is 14 residues long. Germline-derived CDR1 and CDR2 are SGHRS and YFSETQ.

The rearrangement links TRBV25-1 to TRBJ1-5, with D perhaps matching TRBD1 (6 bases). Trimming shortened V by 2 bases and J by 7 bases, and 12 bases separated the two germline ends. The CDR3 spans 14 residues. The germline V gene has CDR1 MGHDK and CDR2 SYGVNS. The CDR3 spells CASSETGFGQPQHF. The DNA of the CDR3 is TGTGCCAGCAGTGAAACAGGGTTCGGACAGCCCCAGCATTTT.

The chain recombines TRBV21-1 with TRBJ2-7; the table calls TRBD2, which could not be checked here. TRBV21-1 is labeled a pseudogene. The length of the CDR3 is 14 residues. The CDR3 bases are TGTGCCAGCAGGGGGAGAAGGAGCTCCTACGAGCAGTACTTC. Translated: CASRGRRSSYEQYF.